The clone carrying this T cell receptor (beta chain) was recorded once. V was pared by 3 bases and J by 3 bases, with 2 bases of the junction left unmatched. Germline V gene lookup returns CDR1 SNHLY and CDR2 FYNNEI. The CDR3 is made up of 15 amino acids. The data originate from a study of low-dose radiotherapy and immunotherapy resistance in tumors. Study overall: Cohort 2's total reached 13 Gy over 26 weeks, at 1 Gy per fraction every two weeks. Treatment consisted of nivolumab 240 mg every two weeks and ipilimumab 1 mg/kg every six weeks, given intravenously to patients.

The time point here: before trial treatment. Priming of first-strand cDNA relied on TRAV- and TRBV-specific primers (covering alpha and beta chains). TCRs were put through roughly 20 PCR cycles of amplification with Phusion. A constant-region primer and the V-primer adapter served as the primer pair. From the reads, TCRdb called clonotypes with MiXCR, one entry per CDR3 protein. This table holds 64,000 or so distinct CDR3 sequences, around a third found once. This sequence joins TRBV2 and TRBJ2-1; 10 bases are shared with TRBD2. The clonotype was recovered from a female donor with ovarian cancer. Sequenced material: PBMCs, taken before treatment. The DNA of the CDR3 is TGTGCCAGCAGTGAGCGGACTAGCGGCTACAATGAGCAGTTCTTC. It translates to CASSERTSGYNEQFF.